One sample yielded the 20 T cell receptor beta chains listed below, sequenced in a study of T-cell memory formation after mild COVID-19. TCRdb re-called the 5' RACE reads through MiXCR, storing one row per CDR3 protein. The table has hundreds of thousands of distinct CDR3 sequences, approximately 15% seen once. Material for sequencing was PBMCs or a T cell subset sorted from them (not recorded which). These receptors were collected from a man between 18 and 35 years old who had mild COVID-19 (a few samples of this study predate the infection). Cell type and time point are not known.

J is TRBJ2-1 and V is TRBV5-1; 8 bases agree with TRBD1. Trimming took 5 bases from V and 4 from J; bases not matched to a gene: 8. This CDR3 contains 15 residues. Germline V lookup: CDR1 SGHRS, CDR2 YFSETQ. The CDR3 spells CASRSSQGAYNEQFF. The CDR3 coding sequence is TGCGCCAGCAGGTCCTCCCAGGGGGCTTACAATGAGCAGTTCTTC.

V is TRBV20-1 and J is TRBJ1-1; D is unclear. Germline CDR1 and CDR2: DFQATT and SNEGSKA (reference sequence). The CDR3 consists of 16 residues. The V end lost 1 base, the J end lost 2 bases, and 17 bases lay between the germline ends. CDR3 DNA: TGCAGTGCTAGAGGCCGACATTCCCTGGGAAACACTGAAGCTTTCTTT. Its protein is CSARGRHSLGNTEAFF.

The rearrangement links TRBV6-6 to TRBJ2-7, with 8 bases lining up with TRBD2. Germline-derived CDR1 and CDR2 are MNHNY and SVGAGI (reference sequence). V trimming: 6 bases; J trimming: 5 bases; junction bases outside the gene matches: 3. The CDR3 length is 12 residues. The CDR3 bases are TGTGCCAGCAGCCGGACTAGCAACGAGCAGTACGTC. This codes for CASSRTSNEQYV.

The V gene is TRBV10-3, the J gene TRBJ2-7, with D possibly TRBD1 on 6 matching bases. The CDR3 totals 12 residues. Germline CDR1 and CDR2: ENHRY and SYGVKD. V gave up 2 bases and J gave up 12 bases, with 14 bases separating them. Here the CDR3 DNA reads TGTGCCATCAGTGAGATGGGGGCTCCCCGGTACTTC. Translation: CAISEMGAPRYF.

This chain joins TRBV15 and TRBJ1-3; the D is unclear. V dropped 0 bases and J dropped 0 bases, with 9 bases sitting between them. CDR1 is LNHNV and CDR2 is YYDKDF in the germline V gene (reference sequence). The CDR3 extends over 16 amino acids. This CDR3 is CATSREVWDSGNTIYF. For the CDR3, the DNA is TGTGCCACCAGCAGAGAGGTGTGGGACTCTGGAAACACCATATATTTT.

The chain has TRBV30 and TRBJ2-1, with TRBD2 identical over 7 bases. Germline trimming cut 1 base from V and 14 bases from J; bases unmatched to any gene: 8. CDR1 is GTSNPN and CDR2 is SVGIG in the germline V gene (reference sequence). The CDR3 has 12 amino acids. The CDR3 region has the DNA TGTGCCTGGAGTGATGTAGCGGGCAGGGAGTTCTTC. Translating it yields CAWSDVAGREFF.

V gene TRBV5-1 combines with J gene TRBJ2-1; D is perhaps TRBD2 (5 bases). The CDR3 loop spans 16 amino acids. Looked up from germline, CDR1 is SGHRS and CDR2 is YFSETQ. V lost 0 bases, J lost 4 bases, and 14 bases lay in between. CDR3 coding DNA: TGCGCCAGCAGCTTGGCCGGGGATCCCGTTTACAATGAGCAGTTCTTC. This encodes CASSLAGDPVYNEQFF.

This rearrangement joins TRBV4-3 to TRBJ2-5; D unresolved. Germline loops: CDR1 LGHNA, CDR2 YSLEER. This CDR3 contains 14 residues. The ends were cut back, 0 bases at V and 4 bases at J, with 9 bases in the middle. For the CDR3, the DNA is TGCGCCAGCAGCCAAGATCATTTAGCAGAGACCCAGTACTTC. It is translated as CASSQDHLAETQYF.

In its sample, this clonotype was seen a few times. V is TRBV4-3 and J is TRBJ2-1; no clear D. The CDR3 extends over 15 amino acids. Trimming shortened V by 0 bases and J by 7 bases, and 13 bases separated the two germline ends. Per the germline V gene, CDR1 is LGHNA and CDR2 is YSLEER. CDR3 DNA: TGCGCCAGCAGCCAAGATCTGACCTGGGGTAATGAGCAGTTCTTC. Translated, it gives CASSQDLTWGNEQFF.

By sample share, this clonotype is medium-sized. The V and J genes are TRBV7-2 and TRBJ2-3, with TRBD1 identical over 7 bases. CDR1 and CDR2 (germline): SGHTA, FQGNSA. The V segment lost 5 bases and the J segment 2 bases; nucleotides outside the gene matches: 4. The CDR3 has 14 residues. CDR3 in amino acids: CASSPDRNTDTQYF. The CDR3 DNA sequence: TGTGCCAGCAGCCCGGACAGGAACACAGATACGCAGTATTTT.

The J gene is TRBJ2-3, the V gene TRBV12-3 or TRBV12-4; D unresolved. This CDR3 is 13 amino acids long. V gave up 4 bases and J gave up 2 bases, with 7 bases separating them. The chain's CDR3 is CASSSGNTDTQYF. The CDR3 DNA reads as TGTGCCAGCAGTTCAGGCAACACAGATACGCAGTATTTT.

The chain has TRBV15 and TRBJ2-1; D is perhaps TRBD1 or TRBD2 (5 bases each). Germline-derived CDR1 and CDR2 are LNHNV and YYDKDF (reference sequence). The CDR3 contains 14 residues. V dropped 0 bases and J dropped 9 bases, with 12 bases sitting between them. Written as DNA, the CDR3 is TGTGCCACCAGCAGAGATCTGGGACGGGGTGAGCAGTTCTTC. Residues: CATSRDLGRGEQFF.

This clonotype was picked up a small number of times. The chain is built from TRBV7-2 and TRBJ1-1, with D tentatively TRBD1 (5 bases). CDR1 and CDR2 (germline): SGHTA, FQGNSA. CDR3 length: 13 amino acids. Trimming shortened V by 5 bases and J by 12 bases, and 19 bases separated the two germline ends. The chain's CDR3 is CASSPVGLDLSFF. CDR3 DNA: TGTGCCAGCAGCCCCGTGGGGCTAGATCTCTCTTTCTTT.

This clonotype was counted once. This chain links TRBV12-3 or TRBV12-4 with TRBJ1-6; 7 nucleotides line up with TRBD1. V shed 7 bases, J shed 7 bases, and the junction held 13 bases outside the gene matches. The CDR3 has 16 amino acids. The CDR3 DNA is TGTGCCAGCACCCCCTCAATGGGACAGATGAATTCACCCCTCCACTTT. Translation gives CASTPSMGQMNSPLHF.

This clonotype was detected only a few times. The gene calls are TRBV6-6 and TRBJ2-3; D might be TRBD2 (6 bases). Trimming took 4 bases from V and 0 from J, leaving 8 bases between them. The CDR3 length is 14 residues. Per germline, CDR1 MNHNY and CDR2 SVGAGI (reference sequence). DNA for the CDR3: TGTGCCAGCAGTTCCGCGGGGAGCACAGATACGCAGTATTTT. Its translation: CASSSAGSTDTQYF.

The chain links TRBV3-1 to TRBJ2-6; D is unresolved. V was clipped by 4 bases and J by 4 bases, with 14 bases between them. Germline lookup yields CDR1 LGHDT and CDR2 YNNKEL (reference sequence). The CDR3 has 16 amino acids. CDR3 in DNA: TGTGCCAGCAGCCCCCCACCCGGACCCGGGGCCAACGTCCTGACTTTC. Translation: CASSPPPGPGANVLTF.

This clonotype turned up a few times. This sequence joins TRBV6-6 and TRBJ1-1; 9 nucleotides agree with TRBD1. J gave up 2 bases and V 4 bases, and 5 bases lay outside the gene matches. The CDR3 covers 15 residues. The V gene's germline CDR1 is MNHNY and CDR2 SVGAGI (reference sequence). CDR3 nucleotide sequence: TGTGCCAGCAGTTTCCCGGGACAGGGAAACACTGAAGCTTTCTTT. Translating it yields CASSFPGQGNTEAFF.

The chain has TRBV5-6 and TRBJ2-1; D may be TRBD1 or TRBD2 (5 bases each). The V and J ends lost 7 bases and 3 bases respectively, with 14 bases between them. The CDR3 has 14 amino acids. CDR1 is SGHDT and CDR2 is YYEEEE in the germline V gene. This CDR3 is CASCEGSLYNEQFF. DNA for the CDR3: TGTGCCAGCTGCGAGGGGAGTCTCTACAATGAGCAGTTCTTC.

The chain combines TRBV5-1 with TRBJ2-7, with D perhaps matching TRBD1 (5 bases). Germline V lookup: CDR1 SGHRS, CDR2 YFSETQ. This CDR3 contains 13 residues. V dropped 7 bases and J dropped 6 bases, with 17 bases sitting between them. DNA for the CDR3: TGCGCCAGCGGAGCCAGGGAAACCCCCGAGCAGTACTTC. Translation: CASGARETPEQYF.

The chain has TRBV7-2 and TRBJ1-1; no firm D call. The CDR3 covers 13 residues. Germline assignment: CDR1 SGHTA and CDR2 FQGNSA. V shed 5 bases and J shed 11 bases, with 18 bases lying between them. The CDR3 protein is CASSPPGDSVAFF. The CDR3 DNA follows: TGTGCCAGCAGCCCCCCCGGTGACTCTGTCGCTTTCTTT.